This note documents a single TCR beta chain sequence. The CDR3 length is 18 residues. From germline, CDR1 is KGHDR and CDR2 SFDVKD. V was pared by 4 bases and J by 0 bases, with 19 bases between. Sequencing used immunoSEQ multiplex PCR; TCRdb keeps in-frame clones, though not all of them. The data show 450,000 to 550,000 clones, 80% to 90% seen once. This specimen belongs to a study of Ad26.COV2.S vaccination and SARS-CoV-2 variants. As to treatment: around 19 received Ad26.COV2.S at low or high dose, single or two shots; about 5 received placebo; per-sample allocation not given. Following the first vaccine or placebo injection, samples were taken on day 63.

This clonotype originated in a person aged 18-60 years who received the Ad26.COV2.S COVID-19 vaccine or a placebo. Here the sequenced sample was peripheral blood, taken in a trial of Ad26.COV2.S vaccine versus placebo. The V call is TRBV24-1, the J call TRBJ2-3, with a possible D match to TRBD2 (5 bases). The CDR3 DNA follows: TGTGCCACCAGTGAAAAAAATACGGGGATAGGTAGCACAGATACGCAGTATTTT. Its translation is CATSEKNTGIGSTDTQYF.